Listed here are 28 T cell receptor beta chains from one sample, sequenced in a study of blood T cells in healthy people across ages. The authors ran a second PCR of about 6 to 11 cycles using a sample-barcoded 5' primer and a J-beta primer mix. Each CDR3 protein gets one entry after TCRdb re-called the 5' RACE reads with MiXCR. This table has hundreds of thousands of distinct CDR3 sequences, around 45% appearing once. The sample comprised blood. All receptors derive from a man aged 55-75 years in good health.

At least ten counts were recorded for this clonotype. This chain uses TRBV28 with TRBJ2-6; D gene uncertain. V was trimmed by 4 bases and J by 0 bases, leaving 10 bases between them. This CDR3 is built from 16 residues. Germline V gene data show CDR1 as MDHEN and CDR2 as SYDVKM. The CDR3 spells CASSSTLYSGANVLTF. DNA for the CDR3: TGTGCCAGCAGTTCGACACTCTACTCTGGGGCCAACGTCCTGACTTTC.

CDR3 amino acids: CATRQGPLYQETQYF. The DNA for the CDR3 is TGTGCCACCCGCCAAGGGCCGTTGTACCAAGAGACCCAGTACTTC. The chain joins TRBV27 to TRBJ2-5; the D is unclear. Between the trimmed V and J ends, which lost 10 bases and 0 bases, there was a span of 18 bases. CDR3 length: 15 residues. CDR1 MNHEY and CDR2 SMNVEV come from the germline V gene (reference sequence).

Only a few counts were recorded for this clonotype. The J gene is TRBJ2-1, the V gene TRBV25-1, with no clear D. The CDR3 is 13 amino acids. Germline CDR1 and CDR2: MGHDK and SYGVNS. V was trimmed by 2 bases and J by 7 bases, leaving 9 bases between them. The CDR3 sequence is CASSELWLNEQFF. The DNA of the CDR3 is TGTGCCAGCAGTGAACTTTGGTTAAATGAGCAGTTCTTC.

The chain combines TRBV5-1 with TRBJ2-6; 7 bases are a match to TRBD2. The V and J ends lost 4 bases and 0 bases, in that order; junction bases with no gene match: 1. The germline CDR1 and CDR2 sequences are SGHRS and YFSETQ. The CDR3 sequence is 15 residues long. The CDR3 DNA reads TGCGCCAGCAGCGGGAGGGACTCTGGGGCCAACGTCCTGACTTTC. Amino acids: CASSGRDSGANVLTF.

The V gene is TRBV24-1, the J gene TRBJ2-1, with D possibly being TRBD1 (5 bases). This CDR3 is 16 amino acids long. Germline assignment: CDR1 KGHDR and CDR2 SFDVKD. The ends were cut back, 1 base at V and 6 bases at J, with 15 bases in the middle. The CDR3 DNA sequence: TGTGCCACCAGTGATTTCACAGGATTAGGGTCCAATGAGCAGTTCTTC. As protein: CATSDFTGLGSNEQFF.

This chain joins TRBV9 and TRBJ2-1, with 8 bases identical to TRBD2. Germline V gene sequence: CDR1 SGDLS, CDR2 YYNGEE. J gave up 9 bases and V 0 bases, and 14 bases lay outside the gene matches. The CDR3 length is 17 residues. CDR3 sequence: CASSVAPGLGRVSEQFF. Written as DNA, the CDR3 is TGTGCCAGCAGCGTAGCCCCGGGACTAGGTAGGGTTAGTGAGCAGTTCTTC.

This clonotype came up once. The V call is TRBV19, the J call TRBJ2-7, with D maybe TRBD1 (5 bases). The germline V and J ends were trimmed by 4 bases and 0 bases, with 10 bases remaining between them. Germline V gene data show CDR1 as LNHDA and CDR2 as SQIVND (reference sequence). CDR3 length equals 14 residues. The CDR3 nucleotides read TGTGCCAGTAGTAAGGAGACAGACTCCTACGAGCAGTACTTC. This translates into CASSKETDSYEQYF.

This chain joins TRBV25-1 and TRBJ1-2, with D tentatively TRBD1 (5 bases). The CDR3 extends over 15 amino acids. Trimming took 3 bases from V and 4 from J, leaving 15 bases between them. The germline V gene has CDR1 MGHDK and CDR2 SYGVNS. The CDR3 reads CASSDPAGTAYGYTF. CDR3 in DNA: TGTGCCAGCAGTGACCCTGCCGGGACTGCCTATGGCTACACCTTC.

This clonotype was counted a few times. The rearrangement links TRBV20-1 to TRBJ1-6; TRBD1 aligns across 7 bases. Germline V gene sequence: CDR1 DFQATT, CDR2 SNEGSKA (reference sequence). CDR3 length: 16 amino acids. V trimming: 0 bases; J trimming: 8 bases; junction bases outside the gene matches: 10. Here the CDR3 DNA reads TGCAGTGCTAGAGAGGCAGGGGGTTTCCTGGATTCACCCCTCCACTTT. As protein: CSAREAGGFLDSPLHF.

The chain employs TRBV18 and TRBJ2-5; unclear D gene. V gave up 0 bases and J gave up 0 bases, with 8 bases separating them. Germline values: CDR1 KGHSH, CDR2 LQKENI. The CDR3 is made up of 15 amino acids. The CDR3 protein is CASSPPRQNQETQYF. CDR3 nucleotide sequence: TGTGCCAGCTCACCACCAAGGCAGAACCAAGAGACCCAGTACTTC.

V gene TRBV18 combines with J gene TRBJ2-1, with unresolved D. V lost 3 bases to trimming and J lost 0 bases, with 9 bases between them. The CDR3 consists of 15 residues. Germline assignment: CDR1 KGHSH and CDR2 LQKENI. The CDR3 DNA follows: TGTGCCAGCTCACCTGCAGCTAGCTCCTACAATGAGCAGTTCTTC. Residues: CASSPAASSYNEQFF.

The sample holds a few counts of this clonotype. This chain links TRBV9 with TRBJ1-2, with no clear D. The CDR3 contains 15 residues. Trimming cost V 0 bases and J 8 bases, with 17 bases left between them. The germline gives CDR1 SGDLS, CDR2 YYNGEE. The CDR3 DNA is TGTGCCAGCAGCGTAGGTCCAGACAACTATGGCGGCTACACCTTC. Translating gives CASSVGPDNYGGYTF.

Written as DNA, the CDR3 is TGTGCCAGCAGCCCTACCCAGAGGCAGGGGAGCAATGAGCAGTTCTTC. Translating it yields CASSPTQRQGSNEQFF. The V and J genes are TRBV14 and TRBJ2-1; weak D call: TRBD1 (6 bases). V lost 4 bases and J lost 6, with 19 bases in between. CDR1 is SGHDN, CDR2 FVKESK, per germline. The CDR3 spans 16 residues.

This rearrangement joins TRBV12-3 or TRBV12-4 to TRBJ1-4; D gene uncertain. Between the trimmed V and J ends, which lost 1 base and 8 bases, there was a span of 11 bases. This CDR3 is 14 amino acids long. CDR3 loop: CASSLGRTEEKLFF. Written as DNA, the CDR3 is TGTGCCAGCAGTTTAGGGAGAACGGAGGAAAAACTGTTTTTT.

V is TRBV18 and J is TRBJ2-5; D may correspond to TRBD1 or TRBD2 (5 bases each). Germline V lookup: CDR1 KGHSH, CDR2 LQKENI. The CDR3 length is 15 residues. The V gene lost 1 base and the J gene lost 2 bases, with 11 bases spanning the gap. The CDR3 here is CASSPRWGRQETQYF. The CDR3 DNA reads TGTGCCAGCTCACCACGGTGGGGGAGACAAGAGACCCAGTACTTC.

This clonotype showed up just a few times. The chain is built from TRBV4-1 and TRBJ2-7, with D possibly TRBD2 on 5 matching bases. CDR3 length: 15 residues. Looked up from germline, CDR1 is MGHRA and CDR2 is YSYEKL. The V gene lost 4 bases and the J gene lost 2 bases, with 15 bases spanning the gap. DNA of the CDR3: TGCGCCAGCAGCCGCCCGGGAACTCCGCCCTACGAGCAGTACTTC. Its translation: CASSRPGTPPYEQYF.

The J gene is TRBJ2-1, the V gene TRBV24-1; no clear D. CDR3 length: 13 amino acids. From germline, CDR1 is KGHDR and CDR2 SFDVKD. Trimming pared 0 bases from V and 14 bases from J, leaving 13 bases between. This CDR3 reads CATSDLGSNNEFF. The CDR3 nucleotides read TGTGCCACCAGTGATTTGGGAAGCAACAATGAGTTCTTC.

The chain joins TRBV9 to TRBJ2-1; either TRBD1 or TRBD2 may supply D (5 bases each). Germline V gene data show CDR1 as SGDLS and CDR2 as YYNGEE. The CDR3 is 15 residues long. Trimming removed 4 bases from V and 6 bases from J, with 17 bases in between. The CDR3 DNA sequence: TGTGCCAGCAGCTCCCGGGGTGGGGGATCCAATGAGCAGTTCTTC. Protein: CASSSRGGGSNEQFF.

The J gene is TRBJ2-2, the V gene TRBV5-1; 9 bases fit TRBD2. V was pared by 3 bases and J by 1 base, with 13 bases of the junction left unmatched. Looked up from germline, CDR1 is SGHRS and CDR2 is YFSETQ. The CDR3 has 19 residues. CDR3: CASSWGPGAGGQNTGELFF. CDR3 in DNA: TGCGCCAGCAGCTGGGGGCCCGGAGCGGGGGGACAGAACACCGGGGAGCTGTTTTTT. Full variable domain (remainder filled in from reference TRBV5-1 and TRBJ2-2): KAGVTQTPRYLIKTRGQQVTLSCSPISGHRSVSWYQQTPGQGLQFLFEYFSETQRNKGNFPGRFSGRQFSNSRSEMNVSTLELGDSALYLCASSWGPGAGGQNTGELFFGEGSRLTVL.

The V call is TRBV7-9, the J call TRBJ1-2, with D uncertain. This CDR3 has 12 residues. Between the trimmed V and J ends, which lost 3 bases and 0 bases, there was a span of 2 bases. In germline, CDR1 is SEHNR, CDR2 FQNEAQ (reference sequence). CDR3 amino acids: CASSFTNYGYTF. CDR3 coding DNA: TGTGCCAGCAGCTTCACTAACTATGGCTACACCTTC.

The V gene is TRBV9, the J gene TRBJ2-7; TRBD2 agrees at 14 bases. Germline V gene lookup returns CDR1 SGDLS and CDR2 YYNGEE. J gave up 4 bases and V 0 bases, and 3 bases lay outside the gene matches. CDR3 length: 16 residues. The CDR3 is CASSVEGLAGVYEQYF. The CDR3 coding sequence is TGTGCCAGCAGCGTAGAGGGACTAGCGGGGGTTTACGAGCAGTACTTC.

The V call is TRBV28, the J call TRBJ2-3, with TRBD2 matching 7 bases. Germline V gene data show CDR1 as MDHEN and CDR2 as SYDVKM. The length of the CDR3 is 14 residues. V lost 8 bases and J lost 4; bases outside the gene matches: 9. The CDR3 DNA reads TGTGCCAGCTCATGGGAGGGGAACGCAGATACGCAGTATTTT. Translating gives CASSWEGNADTQYF.

The CDR3 DNA follows: TGTGCCAGCAGCCCCCGGCCCCCGACGCCGAATAGCAATCAGCCCCAGCATTTT. This codes for CASSPRPPTPNSNQPQHF. The chain combines TRBV6-1 with TRBJ1-5; no firm D call. CDR1 is MNHNS and CDR2 is SASEGT in the germline V gene. The CDR3 covers 18 residues. V lost 6 bases, J lost 0 bases, and 21 bases lay in between.

This chain joins TRBV6-2 or TRBV6-3 and TRBJ2-4; TRBD2 matches at 11 bases. Per the germline V gene, CDR1 is MNHEY and CDR2 is SVGEGT. This CDR3 is 19 amino acids long. The V and J ends lost 5 bases and 3 bases, in that order; junction bases with no gene match: 15. CDR3 amino acids: CASSPRGSGGAIVKNIQYF. The CDR3 DNA reads as TGTGCCAGCAGTCCCCGGGGTAGCGGGGGGGCGATCGTCAAAAACATTCAGTACTTC.

Worth noting for this clonotype: The germline gene is not matched at one end of the junction; a read error may be the cause. The chain uses TRBV7-2 and TRBJ2-1, with D perhaps TRBD2 (6 bases). The CDR3 covers 13 residues. Germline CDR1 reads SGHTA; CDR2 reads FQGNSA. CDR3 nucleotide sequence: TGTGTCAGCAGCGTAGGATGGGGGGATGAGCAGTTCTTC. Protein product: CVSSVGWGDEQFF.

This clonotype was counted only a few times. This rearrangement joins TRBV7-8 to TRBJ2-5; maybe TRBD2 (5 bases). V lost 8 bases to trimming and J lost 4 bases, with 11 bases between them. Germline V gene lookup returns CDR1 SGHVS and CDR2 FQNEAQ. The length of the CDR3 is 12 residues. The CDR3 bases are TGTGCCAGCCGGGGTTCCGCAGAGACCCAGTACTTC. It is translated as CASRGSAETQYF.

This chain joins TRBV12-3 or TRBV12-4 and TRBJ2-7; 8 bases align to TRBD1. There are 15 residues in the CDR3. Unmatched junction bases numbered 9, after V lost 5 bases and J lost 3 bases. The CDR3 nucleotides are TGTGCCAGCAGTCCACGGACAGGGCGTGGCTACGAGCAGTACTTC. Translated, it gives CASSPRTGRGYEQYF.

This clonotype was seen a handful of times. The chain joins TRBV7-2 to TRBJ1-1, with TRBD1 as a possible D gene (6 bases). From germline, CDR1 is SGHTA and CDR2 FQGNSA. V dropped 4 bases and J dropped 7 bases, with 13 bases sitting between them. This CDR3 spans 13 amino acids. The CDR3 protein is CASSSNYRVEAFF. Written as DNA, the CDR3 is TGTGCCAGCAGCTCAAACTACAGGGTTGAAGCTTTCTTT.